This TCR beta chain stems from a study of preoperative IRX-2 immunotherapy in early breast cancer. Profiling relied on immunoSEQ multiplex PCR, and the TCRdb table lists in-frame clones only, not all of them. The sample consists of about 27,000 clones, about four fifths of them appearing once. Treatment in this sample: preoperative locoregional IRX-2 cytokine immunotherapy. This phase Ib study tested locoregional IRX-2 cytokine immunotherapy given before surgery. The CDR3 contains 14 residues. Germline V CDR1 and CDR2: LGHNT, FRNRAP. This receptor was obtained from a human donor with breast cancer. V gene TRBV12-5 combines with J gene TRBJ1-1; D might be TRBD1 (5 bases). The sequences come from lymph node tissue, collected before IRX-2 immunotherapy. CDR3 in amino acids: CASFGAGQYTEAFF. CDR3 sequence (DNA): TGTGCCAGCTTCGGGGCAGGCCAGTACACTGAAGCTTTCTTT.